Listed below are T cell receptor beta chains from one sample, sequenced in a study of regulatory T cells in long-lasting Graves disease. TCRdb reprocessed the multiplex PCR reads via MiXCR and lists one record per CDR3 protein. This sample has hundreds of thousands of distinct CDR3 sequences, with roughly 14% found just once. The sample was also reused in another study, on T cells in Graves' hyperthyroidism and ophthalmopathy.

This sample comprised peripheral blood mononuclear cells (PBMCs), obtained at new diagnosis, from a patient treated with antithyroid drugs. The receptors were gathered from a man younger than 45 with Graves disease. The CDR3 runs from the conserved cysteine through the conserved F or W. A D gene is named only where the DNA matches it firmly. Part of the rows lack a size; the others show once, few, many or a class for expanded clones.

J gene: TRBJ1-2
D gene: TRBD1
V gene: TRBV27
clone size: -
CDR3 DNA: TGTGCCAGCAGACCCGGGACAGGGGGCCAAGGCTACACCTTC
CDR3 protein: CASRPGTGGQGYTF

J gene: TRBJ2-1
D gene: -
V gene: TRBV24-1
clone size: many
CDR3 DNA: TGTGCCACCAGTGGGGTCAGGGACAATGAGCAGTTCTTC
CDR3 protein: CATSGVRDNEQFF

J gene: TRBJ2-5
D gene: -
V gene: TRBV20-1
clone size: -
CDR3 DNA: TGCAGTGCTCAGCTACAAGAGACCCAGTACTTC
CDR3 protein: CSAQLQETQYF

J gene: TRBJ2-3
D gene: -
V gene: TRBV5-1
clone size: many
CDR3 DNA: TGCGCCAGCAGCTTGGCTGGGGCTAACCGTGATACGCAGTATTTT
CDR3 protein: CASSLAGANRDTQYF

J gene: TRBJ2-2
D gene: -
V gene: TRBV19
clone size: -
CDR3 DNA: TGTGCCAGTAGTATCCTAGAGAACACCGGGGAGCTGTTTTTT
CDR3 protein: CASSILENTGELFF

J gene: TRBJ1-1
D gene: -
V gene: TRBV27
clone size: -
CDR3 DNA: TGTGCCACCAGGCCGGGGGTGGACACTGAAGCTTTCTTT
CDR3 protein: CATRPGVDTEAFF

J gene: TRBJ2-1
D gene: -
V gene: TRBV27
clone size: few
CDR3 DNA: TGTGCCAGCAGGGGGTTGCGGGATGGTAATGAGCAGTTCTTC
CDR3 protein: CASRGLRDGNEQFF

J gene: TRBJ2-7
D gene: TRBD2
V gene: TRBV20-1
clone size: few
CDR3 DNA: TGCAGTGCTAGTAGTGGACTAGGAGTCGAGCAGTACTTC
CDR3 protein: CSASSGLGVEQYF

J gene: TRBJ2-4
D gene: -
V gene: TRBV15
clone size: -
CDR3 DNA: TGTGCCACCAGCAGAGAACTTGAAAACATTCAGTACTTC
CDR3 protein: CATSRELENIQYF

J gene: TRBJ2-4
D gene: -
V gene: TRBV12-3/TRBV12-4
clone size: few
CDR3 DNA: TGTGCCAGCAGTTGGGGGTTTGCCAAAAACATTCAGTACTTC
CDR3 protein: CASSWGFAKNIQYF

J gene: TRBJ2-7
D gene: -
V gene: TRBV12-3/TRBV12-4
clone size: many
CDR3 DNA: TGTGCCAGCAGCGAAGACCTAGCGAGCTACGAGCAGTACTTC
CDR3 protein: CASSEDLASYEQYF

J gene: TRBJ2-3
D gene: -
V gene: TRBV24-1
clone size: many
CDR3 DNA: TGTGCCACCAGTGATTTGGGGTCTACCACAGATACGCAGTATTTT
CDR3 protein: CATSDLGSTTDTQYF

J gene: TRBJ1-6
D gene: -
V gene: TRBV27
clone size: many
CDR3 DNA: TGTGCCAGCAGTTTCACGGATGGCTCACCCCTCCACTTT
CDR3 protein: CASSFTDGSPLHF

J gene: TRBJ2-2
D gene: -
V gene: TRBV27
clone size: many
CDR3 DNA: TGTGCCAGCAGTCCCTATACTAGCAACACCGGGGAGCTGTTTTTT
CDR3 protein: CASSPYTSNTGELFF

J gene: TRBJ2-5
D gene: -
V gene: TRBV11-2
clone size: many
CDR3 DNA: TGTGCCAGCAGCTTGGAGGGTCGGGTCCAAGAGACCCAGTACTTC
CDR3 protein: CASSLEGRVQETQYF

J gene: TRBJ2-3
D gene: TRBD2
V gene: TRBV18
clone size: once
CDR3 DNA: TGTGCCAGCTCACCATTGCGGGAGAATACAGATACGCAGTATTTT
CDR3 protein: CASSPLRENTDTQYF

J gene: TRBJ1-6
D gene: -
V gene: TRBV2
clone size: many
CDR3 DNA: TGTGCCAGCACCTCAGATAGCTCCTATAATTCACCCCTCCACTTT
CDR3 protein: CASTSDSSYNSPLHF

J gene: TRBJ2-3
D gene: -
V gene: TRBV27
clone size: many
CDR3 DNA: TGTGCCAGCAGTTTCGACTATGGCACAGATACGCAGTATTTT
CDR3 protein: CASSFDYGTDTQYF

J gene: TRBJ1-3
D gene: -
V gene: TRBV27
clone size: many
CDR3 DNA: TGTGCCAGCCGCAACTCTGGAAACACCATATATTTT
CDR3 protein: CASRNSGNTIYF

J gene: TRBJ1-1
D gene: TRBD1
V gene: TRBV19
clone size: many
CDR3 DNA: TGTGCCAGTAGTATTGACAGGGGCCCTAACACTGAAGCTTTCTTT
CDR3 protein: CASSIDRGPNTEAFF

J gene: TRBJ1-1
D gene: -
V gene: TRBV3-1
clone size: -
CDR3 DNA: TGTGCCAGCAGCCAAGAATACGGCGGCTCCTTGGAAGCTTTCTTT
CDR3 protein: CASSQEYGGSLEAFF

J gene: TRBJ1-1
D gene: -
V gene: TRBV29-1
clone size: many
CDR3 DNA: TGCAGCGTGGTAACAGGTGGGGCTGAAGCTTTCTTT
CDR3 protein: CSVVTGGAEAFF

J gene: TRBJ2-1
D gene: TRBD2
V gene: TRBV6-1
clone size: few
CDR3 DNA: TGTGCCAGCAGTGCCCGGGGGGGGGCGCGGTACAATGAGCAGTTCTTC
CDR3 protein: CASSARGGARYNEQFF

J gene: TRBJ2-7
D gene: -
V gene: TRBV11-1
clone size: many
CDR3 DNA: TGTGCCAGCAGCTTAACGGGTGTGGGTGAGCAGTACTTC
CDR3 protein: CASSLTGVGEQYF

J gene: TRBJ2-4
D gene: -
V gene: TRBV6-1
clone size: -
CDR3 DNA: TGTGCCAGCAGTCCTGAACTTGAGGCCAAAAACATTCAGTACTTC
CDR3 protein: CASSPELEAKNIQYF

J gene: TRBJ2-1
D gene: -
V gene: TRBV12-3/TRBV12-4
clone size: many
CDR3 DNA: TGTGCCAGCAGTTTCGGACTTGAAGATGAGCAGTTCTTC
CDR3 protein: CASSFGLEDEQFF

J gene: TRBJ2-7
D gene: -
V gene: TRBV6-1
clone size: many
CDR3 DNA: TGTGCCAGCAGTGTTTTAGGTGGAGTCGAGCAGTACTTC
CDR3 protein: CASSVLGGVEQYF

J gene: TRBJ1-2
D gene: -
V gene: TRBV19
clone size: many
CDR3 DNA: TGTGCCAGTATGTCGGCGCAGGTTGGAGGCTACACCTTC
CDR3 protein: CASMSAQVGGYTF

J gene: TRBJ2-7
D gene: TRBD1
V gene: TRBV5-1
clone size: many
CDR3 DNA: TGTGCCAGCAGCTTGAGGACAGGGTCCTACGAGCAGTACTTC
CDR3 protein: CASSLRTGSYEQYF

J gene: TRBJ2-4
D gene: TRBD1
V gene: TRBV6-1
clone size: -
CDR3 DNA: TGTGCCAGCAGTGAAGCGAGGGCAGGGGGAGCCAAAAACATTCAGTACTTC
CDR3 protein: CASSEARAGGAKNIQYF

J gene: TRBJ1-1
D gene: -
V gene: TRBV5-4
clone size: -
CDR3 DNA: TGTGCCAGCAGCTTGGGCGGAAACACCTTCAACACTGAAGCTTTCTTT
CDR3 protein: CASSLGGNTFNTEAFF

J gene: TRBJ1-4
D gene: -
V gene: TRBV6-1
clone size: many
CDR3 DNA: TGTGCCAGCAAGTCGGCAGGGGCGGGTGAAAAACTGTTTTTT
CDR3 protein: CASKSAGAGEKLFF

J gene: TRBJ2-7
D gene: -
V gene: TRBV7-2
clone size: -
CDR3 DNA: TGTGCCAGCAGCTTAGTCGGGGTTCCTCGGACTACCTACGAGCAGTACTTC
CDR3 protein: CASSLVGVPRTTYEQYF

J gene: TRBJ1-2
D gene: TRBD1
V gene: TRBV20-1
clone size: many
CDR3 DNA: TGCAGTACGGGACAGGGTGGTGGCTACACCTTC
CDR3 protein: CSTGQGGGYTF

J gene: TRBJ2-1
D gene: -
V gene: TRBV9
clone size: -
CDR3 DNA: TGTGCCAGCAGCGTAGGGTGGCAGAACTACGACAATGAGCAGTTCTTC
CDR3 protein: CASSVGWQNYDNEQFF

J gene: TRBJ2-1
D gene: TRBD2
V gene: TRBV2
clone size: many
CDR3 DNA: TGTGCCAGCAAAATCTTAGCGGGAGGTGGTAATGAGCAGTTCTTC
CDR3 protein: CASKILAGGGNEQFF

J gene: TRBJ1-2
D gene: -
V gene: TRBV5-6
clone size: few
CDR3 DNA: TGTGCCAGCAGCTTGTTCCCAGGGACTCATGGCTACACCTTC
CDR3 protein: CASSLFPGTHGYTF

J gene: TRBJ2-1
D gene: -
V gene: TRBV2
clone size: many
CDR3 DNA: TGTGCCAGAGTGACGAGGGAGAGTGGAAATGAGCAGCTCTTC
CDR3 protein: CARVTRESGNEQLF

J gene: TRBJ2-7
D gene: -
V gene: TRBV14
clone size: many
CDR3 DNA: TGTGCCAGCAGCCAAGCCGGGAGCGGAAGCTCCTACGAGCAGTACTTC
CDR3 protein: CASSQAGSGSSYEQYF

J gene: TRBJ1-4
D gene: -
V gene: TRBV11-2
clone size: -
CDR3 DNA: TGTGCCAGCAGCCCTTGGGACCGGAATGAAAAACTGTTTTTT
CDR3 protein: CASSPWDRNEKLFF

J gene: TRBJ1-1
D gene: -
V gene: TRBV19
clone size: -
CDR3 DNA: TGTGCCAGTAGTATAGATGGGAGGACTGAAGCTTTCTTT
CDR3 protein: CASSIDGRTEAFF

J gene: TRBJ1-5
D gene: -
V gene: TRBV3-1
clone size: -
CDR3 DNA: TGTGCCAGCAGCCGAAAAGGACAGAATCAGCCCCAGCATTTT
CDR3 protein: CASSRKGQNQPQHF

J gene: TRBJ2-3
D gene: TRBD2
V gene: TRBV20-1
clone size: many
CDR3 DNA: TGCAGTGCTAGTGAACTAGCGGGAGGAACGCAGTATTTT
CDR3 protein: CSASELAGGTQYF

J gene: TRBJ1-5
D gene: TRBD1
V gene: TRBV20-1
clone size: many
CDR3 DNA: TGCAGTGCTAGGGGACAGGGGGAATCGGGGCCCCAGCATTTT
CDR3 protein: CSARGQGESGPQHF

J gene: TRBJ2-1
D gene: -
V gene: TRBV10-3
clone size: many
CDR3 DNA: TGTGCCATCAGTGAAATCTCCTACAATGAGCAGTTCTTC
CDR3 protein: CAISEISYNEQFF

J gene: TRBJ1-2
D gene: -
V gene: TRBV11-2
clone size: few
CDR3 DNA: TGTGCCAGCAGTTTTGCGGGGGGGGCTTTAGGTGGCGGCTACACCTTC
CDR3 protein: CASSFAGGALGGGYTF

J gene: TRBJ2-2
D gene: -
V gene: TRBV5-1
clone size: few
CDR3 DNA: TGCGCCAGCAGCTCGACAGGTCCCCACACCGGGGAGCTGTTTTTT
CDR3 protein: CASSSTGPHTGELFF

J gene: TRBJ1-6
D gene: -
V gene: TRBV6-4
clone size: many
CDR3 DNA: TGTGCCAGCAGTGATTCCGCAAATTCACCCCTCCACTTT
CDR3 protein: CASSDSANSPLHF

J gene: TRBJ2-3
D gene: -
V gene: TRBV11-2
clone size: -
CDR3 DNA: TGTGCCAGCAGTATCGGACTCCCAGATACGCAGTATTTT
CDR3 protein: CASSIGLPDTQYF

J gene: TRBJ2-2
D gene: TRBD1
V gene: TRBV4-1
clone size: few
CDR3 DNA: TGCGCCAGCAGCCCCTTTGGACAGGGGGCGGCCGGGGAGCTGTTTTTT
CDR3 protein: CASSPFGQGAAGELFF

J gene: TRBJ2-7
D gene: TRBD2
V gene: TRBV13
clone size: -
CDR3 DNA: TGTGCCAGCAGCCCCCGGACTAGCGGGACCCCTTTCCCCGAGCAGTACTTC
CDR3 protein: CASSPRTSGTPFPEQYF

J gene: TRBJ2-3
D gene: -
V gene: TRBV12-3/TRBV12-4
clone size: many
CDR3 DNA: TGTGCCAGCAGTTTTGGGGTCCTAGCGACAGATACGCAGTATTTT
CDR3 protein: CASSFGVLATDTQYF

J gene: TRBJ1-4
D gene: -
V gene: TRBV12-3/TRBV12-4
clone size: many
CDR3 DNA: TGTGCCAGCAGTTTGGCTATAAGAGATGAAAAACTGTTTTTT
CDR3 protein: CASSLAIRDEKLFF

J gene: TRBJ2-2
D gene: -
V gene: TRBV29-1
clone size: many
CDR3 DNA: TGCAGCGCCCGGCCGGGTGCTTACACCGGGGAGCTGTTTTTT
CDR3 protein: CSARPGAYTGELFF